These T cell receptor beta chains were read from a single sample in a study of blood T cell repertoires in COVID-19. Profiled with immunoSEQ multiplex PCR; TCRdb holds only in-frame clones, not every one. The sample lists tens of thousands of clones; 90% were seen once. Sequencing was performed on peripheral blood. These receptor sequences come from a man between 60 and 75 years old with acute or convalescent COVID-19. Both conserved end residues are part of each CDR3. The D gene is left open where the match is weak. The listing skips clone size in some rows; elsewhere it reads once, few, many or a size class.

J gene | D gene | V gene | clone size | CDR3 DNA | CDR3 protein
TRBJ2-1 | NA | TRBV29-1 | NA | TGCAGCGTCGGGGATGAGCAGTTCTTC | CSVGDEQFF
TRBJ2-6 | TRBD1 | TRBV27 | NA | TGTGCCAGCAGTCCGGGACAGGGGCTCGGGGCCAACGTCCTGACTTTC | CASSPGQGLGANVLTF
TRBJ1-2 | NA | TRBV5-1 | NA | TGCGCCAGCAGCTCTACTACAGGGTCGGCCACCTTC | CASSSTTGSATF
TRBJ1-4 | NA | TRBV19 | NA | TGTGCCAGTGCGGACAGACCGAATGAAAAACTGTTTTTT | CASADRPNEKLFF
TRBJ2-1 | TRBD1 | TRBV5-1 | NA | TGCGCCAGCACCCGGACAGGGGATCTGTACAATGAGCAGTTCTTC | CASTRTGDLYNEQFF
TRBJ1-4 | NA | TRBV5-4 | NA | TGTGCCAGCAGCTTCCAGGGCGGTGAAAAACTGTTTTTT | CASSFQGGEKLFF
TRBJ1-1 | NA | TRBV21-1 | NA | TGTGCCAGCAGCAAAGGCGAATTAGTCGGGGACACTGAAGCTTTCTTT | CASSKGELVGDTEAFF
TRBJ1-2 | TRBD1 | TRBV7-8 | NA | TGTGCCAGCAGCTCCCGGGACAGGAACTATGGCTACACCTTC | CASSSRDRNYGYTF
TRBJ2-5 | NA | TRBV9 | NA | NA | CASSVGAGTPYF
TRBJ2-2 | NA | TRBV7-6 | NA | TGTGCCAGCAGCCTCGGCGGGTGGGGGGCCGGGGAGCTGTTTTTT | CASSLGGWGAGELFF
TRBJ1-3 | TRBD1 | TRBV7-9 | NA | TGTGCCAGCAGCCGGACAGGGGCTGGAAACACCATATATTTT | CASSRTGAGNTIYF
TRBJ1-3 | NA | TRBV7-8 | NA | TGTGCCAGCAGCTTACAGGGGCCAAACACCATATATTTT | CASSLQGPNTIYF
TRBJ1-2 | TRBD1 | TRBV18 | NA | TGTGCCAGCTCACCCGGGACAGACAACTATGGCTACACCTTC | CASSPGTDNYGYTF
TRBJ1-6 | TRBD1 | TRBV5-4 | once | TGTGCCAGCAGCCCGGGGGACAGGGGGAGGTCCTATAATTCACCCCTCCACTTT | CASSPGDRGRSYNSPLHF
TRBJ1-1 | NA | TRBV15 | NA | TGTGCCACCAGCAGAGAAATAGGGGGCACTGAAGCTTTCTTT | CATSREIGGTEAFF
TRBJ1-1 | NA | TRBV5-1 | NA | TGCGCCAGCAGCTGGGGGGTCGACACTGAAGCTTTCTTT | CASSWGVDTEAFF
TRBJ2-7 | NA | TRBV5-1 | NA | TGCGCCAGCAGCTTGGGCAGGGGCCTCAGCGGGCAGTACTTC | CASSLGRGLSGQYF
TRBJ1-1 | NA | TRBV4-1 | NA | TGCGCCAGCAGCCAACCCGCCGCGGGAGCGGGTGAAGCTTTCTTT | CASSQPAAGAGEAFF
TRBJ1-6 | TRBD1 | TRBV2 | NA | TGTGCCAGCAGTGTTGGGACAGAGAATTCACCCCTCCACTTT | CASSVGTENSPLHF
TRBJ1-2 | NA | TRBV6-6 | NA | TGTGCCAGCAGTTACGAAGAGTCCTATGGCTACACCTTC | CASSYEESYGYTF
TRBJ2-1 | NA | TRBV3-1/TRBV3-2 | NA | TGTGCCAGCAGCCAAGTCAGGGTCACAGGGCCCCTGAGCTCCTACAATGAGCAGTTCTTC | CASSQVRVTGPLSSYNEQFF
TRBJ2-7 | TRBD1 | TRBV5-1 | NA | TGCGCCAGCACAACCGACAGGGCCTACGAGCAGTACTTC | CASTTDRAYEQYF
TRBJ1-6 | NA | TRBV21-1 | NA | TGTGCCAGCAGGACTTGGACAGGGCACAATTCACCCCTCCACTTT | CASRTWTGHNSPLHF
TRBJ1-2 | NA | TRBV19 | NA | TGTGCCAGCTTTCCTGCCCGCGGGCCTTTCGCCGGGAACTATGGCTACACCTTC | CASFPARGPFAGNYGYTF
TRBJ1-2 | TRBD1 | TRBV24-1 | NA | TGTGCCACCAGTGACCCCGGGACAGTCTATGGCTACACCTTC | CATSDPGTVYGYTF
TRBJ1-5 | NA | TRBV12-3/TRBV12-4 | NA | TGTGCCAGCCGGACGGGAAGGTTTCAGCCCCAGCATTTT | CASRTGRFQPQHF
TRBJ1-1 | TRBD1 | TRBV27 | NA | TGTGCCAGCAGTACGGGACAGCCGAACACTGAAGCTTTCTTT | CASSTGQPNTEAFF
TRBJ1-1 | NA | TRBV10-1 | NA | TGCGCCAGCAGTGATGCGCAGAACACTGAAGCTTTCTTT | CASSDAQNTEAFF
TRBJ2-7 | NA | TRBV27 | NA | TGTGCCAGCAGGTACAGGGAGGGCGAGCAGTACTTC | CASRYREGEQYF
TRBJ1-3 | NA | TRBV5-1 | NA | TGCGCCAGCAGCTACAGCGGGGCTGGAAACACCATATATTTT | CASSYSGAGNTIYF
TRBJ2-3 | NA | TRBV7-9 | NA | TGTGCCAGCAGTTCCAGGGCGGCGGCCACAGATACGCAGTATTTT | CASSSRAAATDTQYF
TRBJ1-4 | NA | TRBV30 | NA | TGTGCCTGGGGACTCATGGCGACAGGCAATGAAAAACTGTTTTTT | CAWGLMATGNEKLFF
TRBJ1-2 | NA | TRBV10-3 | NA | TGTGCCATCAGTGAGGAGGGCAACTATGGCTACACCTTC | CAISEEGNYGYTF
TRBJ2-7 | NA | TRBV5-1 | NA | TGCGCCAGCAGCTACGCGGGACAGAACTACGAGCAGTACTTC | CASSYAGQNYEQYF
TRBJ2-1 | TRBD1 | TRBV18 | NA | TGTGCCAGCTCACCCCCTTCGACGAGGGGGCTCTACAATGAGCAGTTCTTC | CASSPPSTRGLYNEQFF
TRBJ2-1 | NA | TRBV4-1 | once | TGCGCCAGCAGCCAAGATCGAGTAGCGACCTACAATGAGCAGTTCTTC | CASSQDRVATYNEQFF
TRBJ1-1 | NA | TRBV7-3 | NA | TGTGCCAGCAGCCCCCTTCAGCGGGGGCGCGGAGACACTGAAGCTTTCTTT | CASSPLQRGRGDTEAFF
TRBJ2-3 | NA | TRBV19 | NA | TGTGCCAGCGGGGCGGGGTCGAGCACAGATACGCAGTATTTT | CASGAGSSTDTQYF
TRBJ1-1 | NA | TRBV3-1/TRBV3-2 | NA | TGTGCCAGCAGCCAAAGAAGAAACGGGGGTGAAGCTTTCTTT | CASSQRRNGGEAFF
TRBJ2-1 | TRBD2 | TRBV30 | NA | TGTGCCTGGGGGAGGGGCGGGGACGTTCATGAGCAGTTCTTC | CAWGRGGDVHEQFF
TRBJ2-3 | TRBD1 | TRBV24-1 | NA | TGTGCCACCAGTGAGTCGGGACAGGGGGAGAATACGCAGTATTTT | CATSESGQGENTQYF
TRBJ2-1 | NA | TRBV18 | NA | TGTGCCAGCTCACCTTCGTTGGTAGCTTACAATGAGCAGTTCTTC | CASSPSLVAYNEQFF
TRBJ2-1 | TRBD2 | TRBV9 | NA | TGTGCCAGCAGCTACACTAGCGACACCTACAATGAGCAGTTCTTC | CASSYTSDTYNEQFF
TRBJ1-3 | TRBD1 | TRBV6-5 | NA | TGTGCCAGCAGCTCCGGGACAGGGGGCTACCCCATATATTTT | CASSSGTGGYPIYF
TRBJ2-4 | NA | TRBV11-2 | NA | TGTGCCAGCAGCTTAAGGGGGAGGGAAAACATTCAGTACTTC | CASSLRGRENIQYF
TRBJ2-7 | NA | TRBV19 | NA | TGTGCCAGTAGTATGTCCGCGGGCAGACTATACGAGCAGTACTTC | CASSMSAGRLYEQYF
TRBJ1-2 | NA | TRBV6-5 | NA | TGTGCCAGCAGTTCCGTCGGGGGTGACTATGGCTACACCTTC | CASSSVGGDYGYTF
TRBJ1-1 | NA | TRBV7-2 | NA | TGTGCCAGCAGCTTAGGGACAAGTACTGAAGCTTTCTTT | CASSLGTSTEAFF
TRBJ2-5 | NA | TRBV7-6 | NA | TGTGCCAGCAGCTTAGTTCCCACTGAAGAGACCCAGTACTTC | CASSLVPTEETQYF
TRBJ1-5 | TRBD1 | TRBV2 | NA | TGTGCCAGCAGTAGACAGGGTAGTAATCAGCCCCAGCATTTT | CASSRQGSNQPQHF
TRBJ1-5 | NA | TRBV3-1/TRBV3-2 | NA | TGTGCCAGCAGCCAAGATCTGTCAGCGAATCAGCCCCAGCATTTT | CASSQDLSANQPQHF
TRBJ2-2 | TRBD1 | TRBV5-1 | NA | TGCGCCAGCGCGACAGGGGATAGCGGGGAGCTGTTTTTT | CASATGDSGELFF
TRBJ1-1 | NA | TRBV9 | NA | TGTGCCAGCAGCGTAGCTAGTGGAATCTTCCCTGAAGCTTTCTTT | CASSVASGIFPEAFF
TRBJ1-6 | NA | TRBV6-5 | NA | TGTGCCAGCAGCATTGACATTTATTCACCCCTCCACTTT | CASSIDIYSPLHF
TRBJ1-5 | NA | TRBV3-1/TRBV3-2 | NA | TGTGCCAGCAGCCAAGGAGGGCCCCAGCATTTT | CASSQGGPQHF
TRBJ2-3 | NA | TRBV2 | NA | TGTGCCAGCACCCCTACTCCCCTTAGAGCTAGCACAGATACGCAGTATTTT | CASTPTPLRASTDTQYF